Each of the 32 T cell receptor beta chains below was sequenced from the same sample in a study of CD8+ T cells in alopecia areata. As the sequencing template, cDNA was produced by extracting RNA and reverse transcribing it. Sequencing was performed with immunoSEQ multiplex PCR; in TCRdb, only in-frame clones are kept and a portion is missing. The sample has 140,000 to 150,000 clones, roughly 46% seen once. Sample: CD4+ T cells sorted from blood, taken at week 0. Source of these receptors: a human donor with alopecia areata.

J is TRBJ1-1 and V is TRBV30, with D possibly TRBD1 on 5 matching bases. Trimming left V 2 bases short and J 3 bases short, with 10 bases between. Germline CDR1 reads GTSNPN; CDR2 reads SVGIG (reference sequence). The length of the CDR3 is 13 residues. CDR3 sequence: CAWSRGDYTEAFF. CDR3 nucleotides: TGTGCCTGGAGTCGGGGGGATTACACTGAAGCTTTCTTT.

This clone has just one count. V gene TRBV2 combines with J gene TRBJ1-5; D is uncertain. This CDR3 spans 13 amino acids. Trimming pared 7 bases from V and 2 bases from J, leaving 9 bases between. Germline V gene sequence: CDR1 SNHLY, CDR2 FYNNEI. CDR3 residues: CASTGVGNQPQHF. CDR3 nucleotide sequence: TGTGCCAGCACTGGGGTGGGCAATCAGCCCCAGCATTTT.

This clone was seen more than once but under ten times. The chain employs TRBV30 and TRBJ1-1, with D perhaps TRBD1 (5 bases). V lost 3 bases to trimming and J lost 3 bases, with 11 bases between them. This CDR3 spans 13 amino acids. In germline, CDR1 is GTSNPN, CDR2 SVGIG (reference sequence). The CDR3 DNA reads TGTGCCTGGAGGGGAAGAGGGGACACTGAAGCTTTCTTT. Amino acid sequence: CAWRGRGDTEAFF. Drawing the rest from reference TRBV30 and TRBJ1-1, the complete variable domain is SQTIHQWPATLVQPVGSPLSLECTVEGTSNPNLYWYRQAAGRGLQLLFYSVGIGQISSEVPQNLSASRPQDRQFILSSKKLLLSDSGFYLCAWRGRGDTEAFFGQGTRLTVV.

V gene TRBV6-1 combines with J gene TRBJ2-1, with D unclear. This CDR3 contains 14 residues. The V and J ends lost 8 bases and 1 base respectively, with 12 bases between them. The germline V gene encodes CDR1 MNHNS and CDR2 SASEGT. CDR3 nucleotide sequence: TGTGCCAGCCTGTTCCGCAGATCCTACAATGAGCAGTTCTTC. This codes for CASLFRRSYNEQFF.

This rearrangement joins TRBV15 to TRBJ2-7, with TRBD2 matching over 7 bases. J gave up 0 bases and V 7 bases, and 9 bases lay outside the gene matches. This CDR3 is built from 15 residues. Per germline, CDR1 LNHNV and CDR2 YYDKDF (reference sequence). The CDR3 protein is CATTLGRASSYEQYF. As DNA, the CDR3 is TGTGCCACCACGCTGGGGAGGGCGAGCTCCTACGAGCAGTACTTC.

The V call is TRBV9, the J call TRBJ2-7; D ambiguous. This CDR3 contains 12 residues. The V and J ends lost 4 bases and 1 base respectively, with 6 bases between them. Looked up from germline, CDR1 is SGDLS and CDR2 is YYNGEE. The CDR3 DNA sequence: TGTGCCAGCAGCTCCGAATCCTACGAGCAGTACTTC. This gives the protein CASSSESYEQYF.

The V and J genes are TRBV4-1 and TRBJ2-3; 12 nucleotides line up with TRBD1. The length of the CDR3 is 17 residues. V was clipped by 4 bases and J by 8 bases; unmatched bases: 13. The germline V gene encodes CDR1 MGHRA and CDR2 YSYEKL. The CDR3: CASSLIRDRGLFGTQYF. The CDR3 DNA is TGCGCCAGCAGCCTCATCCGGGACAGGGGGCTATTTGGTACGCAGTATTTT.

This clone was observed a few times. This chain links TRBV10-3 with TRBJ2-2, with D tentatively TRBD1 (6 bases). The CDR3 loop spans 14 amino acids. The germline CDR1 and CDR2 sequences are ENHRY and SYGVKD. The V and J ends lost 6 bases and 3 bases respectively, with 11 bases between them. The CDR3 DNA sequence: TGTGCCATCAGCCGCGAGGGGGACACCGGGGAGCTGTTTTTT. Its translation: CAISREGDTGELFF.

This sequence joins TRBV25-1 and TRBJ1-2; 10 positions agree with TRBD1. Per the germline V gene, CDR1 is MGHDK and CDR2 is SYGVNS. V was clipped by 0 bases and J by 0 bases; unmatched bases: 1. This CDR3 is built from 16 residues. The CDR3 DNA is TGTGCCAGCAGTGAATATGGGACAGGGGCTAACTATGGCTACACCTTC. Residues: CASSEYGTGANYGYTF.

CDR3 amino acids: CASSEAGGSYEQYF. Here the CDR3 DNA reads TGTGCCAGCAGTGAAGCAGGGGGGTCCTACGAGCAGTACTTC. The chain couples TRBV25-1 to TRBJ2-7; D might be TRBD1 (7 bases). This CDR3 comprises 14 residues. Germline V gives CDR1 MGHDK, CDR2 SYGVNS. V lost 2 bases to trimming and J lost 1 base, with 9 bases between them.

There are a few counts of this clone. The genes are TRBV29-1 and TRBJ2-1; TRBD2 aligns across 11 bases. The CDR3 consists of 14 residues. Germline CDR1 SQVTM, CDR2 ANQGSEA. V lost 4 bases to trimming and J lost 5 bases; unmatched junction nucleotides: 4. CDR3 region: CSVGGLAGNNEQFF. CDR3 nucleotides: TGCAGCGTTGGTGGACTAGCGGGTAACAATGAGCAGTTCTTC.

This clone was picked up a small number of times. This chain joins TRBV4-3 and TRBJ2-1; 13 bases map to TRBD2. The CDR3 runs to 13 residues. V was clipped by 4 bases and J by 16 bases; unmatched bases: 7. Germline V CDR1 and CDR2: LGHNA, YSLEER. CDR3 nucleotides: TGCGCCAGCAGCCCAGGACTAGCGGGAGATGTTTTCTTC. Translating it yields CASSPGLAGDVFF.

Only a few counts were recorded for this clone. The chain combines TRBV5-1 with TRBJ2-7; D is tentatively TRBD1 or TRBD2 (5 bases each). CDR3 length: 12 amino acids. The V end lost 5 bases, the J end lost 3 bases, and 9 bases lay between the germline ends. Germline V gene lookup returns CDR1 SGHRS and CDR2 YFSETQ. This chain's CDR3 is CASRRDGYEQYF. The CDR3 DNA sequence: TGCGCCAGCAGACGGGACGGCTACGAGCAGTACTTC.

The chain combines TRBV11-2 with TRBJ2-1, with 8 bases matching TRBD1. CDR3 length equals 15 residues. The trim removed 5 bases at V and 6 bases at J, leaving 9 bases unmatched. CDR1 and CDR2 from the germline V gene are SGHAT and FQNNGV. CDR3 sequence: CASSPGTGAANEQFF. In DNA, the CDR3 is TGTGCCAGCAGCCCTGGGACAGGAGCGGCCAATGAGCAGTTCTTC.

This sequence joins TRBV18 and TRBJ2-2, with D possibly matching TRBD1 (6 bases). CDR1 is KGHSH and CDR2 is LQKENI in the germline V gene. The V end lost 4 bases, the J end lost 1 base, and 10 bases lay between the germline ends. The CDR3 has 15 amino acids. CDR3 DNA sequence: TGTGCCAGCTCACATCGGACAGTGAACACCGGGGAGCTGTTTTTT. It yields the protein CASSHRTVNTGELFF.

Written as DNA, the CDR3 is TGTGCCTGGAGTGTACGGTTCCCGGGTATTCGCCACGAGCAGTACTTC. As protein: CAWSVRFPGIRHEQYF. The chain recombines TRBV30 with TRBJ2-7; no reliable D call. The CDR3 consists of 16 residues. Looked up from germline, CDR1 is GTSNPN and CDR2 is SVGIG (reference sequence). V was clipped by 0 bases and J by 5 bases, with 20 bases between them.

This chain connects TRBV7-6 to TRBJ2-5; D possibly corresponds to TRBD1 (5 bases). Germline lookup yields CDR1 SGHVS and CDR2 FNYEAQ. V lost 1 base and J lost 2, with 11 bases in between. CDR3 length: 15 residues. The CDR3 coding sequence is TGTGCCAGCAGCTTAGGGCAGGGCGTTCAAGAGACCCAGTACTTC. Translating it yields CASSLGQGVQETQYF.

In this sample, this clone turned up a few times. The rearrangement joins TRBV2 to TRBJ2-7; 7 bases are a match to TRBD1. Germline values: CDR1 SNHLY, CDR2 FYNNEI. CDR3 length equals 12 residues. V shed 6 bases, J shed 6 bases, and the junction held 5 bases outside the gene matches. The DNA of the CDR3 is TGTGCCAGCAGGTGGGACAGCGGCGAGCAGTACTTC. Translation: CASRWDSGEQYF. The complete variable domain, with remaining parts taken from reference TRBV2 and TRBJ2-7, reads EPEVTQTPSHQVTQMGQEVILRCVPISNHLYFYWYRQILGQKVEFLVSFYNNEISEKSEIFDDQFSVERPDGSNFTLKIRSTKLEDSAMYFCASRWDSGEQYFGPGTRLTVT.

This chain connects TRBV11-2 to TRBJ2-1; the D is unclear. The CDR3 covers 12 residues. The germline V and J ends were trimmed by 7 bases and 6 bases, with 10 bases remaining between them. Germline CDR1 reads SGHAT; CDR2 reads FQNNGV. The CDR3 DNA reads TGTGCCAGCACCCGCTTCCTCAATGAGCAGTTCTTC. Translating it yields CASTRFLNEQFF.

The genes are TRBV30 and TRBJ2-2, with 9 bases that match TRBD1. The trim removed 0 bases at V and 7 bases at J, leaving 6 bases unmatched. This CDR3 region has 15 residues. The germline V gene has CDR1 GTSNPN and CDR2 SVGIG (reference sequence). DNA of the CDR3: TGTGCCTGGAGTGTCGGACAGGGGTTTCTCGGGGAGCTGTTTTTT. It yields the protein CAWSVGQGFLGELFF.

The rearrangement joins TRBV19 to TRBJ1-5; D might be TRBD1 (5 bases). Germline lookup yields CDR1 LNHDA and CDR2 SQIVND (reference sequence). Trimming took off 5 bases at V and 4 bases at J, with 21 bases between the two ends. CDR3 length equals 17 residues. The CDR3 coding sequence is TGTGCCAGTAGTGTCCGGGGGGGTCGGACGGTAAATCAGCCCCAGCATTTT. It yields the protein CASSVRGGRTVNQPQHF.

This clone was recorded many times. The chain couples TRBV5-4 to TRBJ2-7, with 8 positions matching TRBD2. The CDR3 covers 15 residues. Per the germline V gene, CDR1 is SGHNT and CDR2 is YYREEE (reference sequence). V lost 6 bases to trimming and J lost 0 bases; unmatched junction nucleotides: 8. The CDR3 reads CASTGGREDSYEQYF. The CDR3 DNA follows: TGTGCCAGCACCGGAGGGCGGGAGGACTCCTACGAGCAGTACTTC.

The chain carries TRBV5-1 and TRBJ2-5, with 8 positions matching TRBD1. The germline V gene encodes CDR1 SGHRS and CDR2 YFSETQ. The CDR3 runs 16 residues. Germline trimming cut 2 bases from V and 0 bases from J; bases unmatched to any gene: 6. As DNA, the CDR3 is TGCGCCAGCAGCTTCGGCCAGGGGGCTTACCAAGAGACCCAGTACTTC. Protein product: CASSFGQGAYQETQYF.

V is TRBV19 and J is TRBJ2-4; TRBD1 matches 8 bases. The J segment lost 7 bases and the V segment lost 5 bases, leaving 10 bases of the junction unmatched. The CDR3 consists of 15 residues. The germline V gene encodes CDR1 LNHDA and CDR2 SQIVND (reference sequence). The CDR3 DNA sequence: TGTGCCAGTAGTGCGGCAGGGGGCAGCAAGAACATTCAGTACTTC. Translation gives CASSAAGGSKNIQYF.

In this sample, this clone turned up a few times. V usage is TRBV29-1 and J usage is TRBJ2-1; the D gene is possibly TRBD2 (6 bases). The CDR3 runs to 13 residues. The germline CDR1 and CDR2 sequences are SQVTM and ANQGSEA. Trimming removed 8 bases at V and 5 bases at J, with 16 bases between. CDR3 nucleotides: TGCAGCTCGGGGGTAGGACGGGACAATGAGCAGTTCTTC. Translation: CSSGVGRDNEQFF.

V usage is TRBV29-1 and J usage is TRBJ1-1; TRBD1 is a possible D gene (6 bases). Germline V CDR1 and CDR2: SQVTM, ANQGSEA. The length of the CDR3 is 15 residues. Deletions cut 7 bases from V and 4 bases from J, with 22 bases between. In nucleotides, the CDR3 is TGCAGCGATCAAACTTACAGGGTGAGGGGCACTGAAGCTTTCTTT. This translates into CSDQTYRVRGTEAFF.

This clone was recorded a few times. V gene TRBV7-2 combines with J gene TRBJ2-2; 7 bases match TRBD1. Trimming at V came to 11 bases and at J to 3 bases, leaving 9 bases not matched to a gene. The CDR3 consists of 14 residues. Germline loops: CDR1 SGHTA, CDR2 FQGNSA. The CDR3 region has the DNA TGTGCCTCCCGGGACAGAACTTACACCGGGGAGCTGTTTTTT. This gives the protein CASRDRTYTGELFF.

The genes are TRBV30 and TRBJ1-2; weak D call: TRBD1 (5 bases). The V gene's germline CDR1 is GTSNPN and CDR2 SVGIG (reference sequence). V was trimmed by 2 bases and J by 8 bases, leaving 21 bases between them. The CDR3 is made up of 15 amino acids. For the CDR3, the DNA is TGTGCCTGGAGTCACGGGGGTCGGGGGAACGGAGGCTACACCTTC. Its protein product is CAWSHGGRGNGGYTF.

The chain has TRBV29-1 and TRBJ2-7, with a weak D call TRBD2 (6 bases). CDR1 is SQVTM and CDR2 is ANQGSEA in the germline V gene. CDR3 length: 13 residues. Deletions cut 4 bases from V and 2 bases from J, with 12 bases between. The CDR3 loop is CSVAGTGPYEQYF. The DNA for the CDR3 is TGCAGCGTTGCCGGGACTGGACCCTACGAGCAGTACTTC.

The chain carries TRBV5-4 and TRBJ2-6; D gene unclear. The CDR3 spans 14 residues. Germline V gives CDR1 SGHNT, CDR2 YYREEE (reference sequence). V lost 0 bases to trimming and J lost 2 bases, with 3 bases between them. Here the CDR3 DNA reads TGTGCCAGCAGCTTGGTCACTGGGGCCAACGTCCTGACTTTC. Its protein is CASSLVTGANVLTF.

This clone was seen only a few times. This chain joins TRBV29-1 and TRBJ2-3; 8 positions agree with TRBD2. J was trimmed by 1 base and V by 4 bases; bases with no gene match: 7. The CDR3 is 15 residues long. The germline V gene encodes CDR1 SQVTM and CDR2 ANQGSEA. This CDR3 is CSVAGLAGRTDTQYF. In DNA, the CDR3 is TGCAGCGTTGCGGGGCTAGCGGGCCGCACAGATACGCAGTATTTT.

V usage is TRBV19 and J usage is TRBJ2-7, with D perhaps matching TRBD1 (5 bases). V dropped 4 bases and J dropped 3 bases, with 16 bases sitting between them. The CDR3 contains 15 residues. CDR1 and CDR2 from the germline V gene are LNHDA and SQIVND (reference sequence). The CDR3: CASSREDRSGYEQYF. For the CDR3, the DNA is TGTGCCAGTAGTAGAGAAGACAGATCGGGCTACGAGCAGTACTTC.